The present entry profiles one TCR beta chain with its context. Its antigen is unknown. PCR used 60 Vbeta primers and 13 Jbeta primers. TCRdb keeps only in-frame clones here, not all; method: immunoSEQ multiplex PCR. The sample lists fewer than 300,000 clones, roughly 80% occurring once. The data belong to a study of cytomegalovirus exposure and HLA in healthy donors. General study points: Reportedly, fewer N-insertions than the approximately 610-donor mean appeared in an Asian-associated ancestry cluster in a later analysis. Previous analysis showed most TCR beta V segments were productive about 87% or about 30% of the time. Reported performance of the classifier showed diagnosis of cytomegalovirus status with high specificity and sensitivity.

Germline V lookup: CDR1 SEHNR, CDR2 FQNEAQ (reference sequence). This CDR3 has 15 amino acids. V lost 5 bases to trimming and J lost 2 bases; unmatched junction nucleotides: 7. The sequenced material came from PBMCs. The sequence derives from a girl aged 2-15 years in good health and CMV-seronegative. The V and J genes are TRBV7-9 and TRBJ2-3, with 7 bases fitting TRBD2. The CDR3: CASSRTRDFTDTQYF. Written as DNA, the CDR3 is TGTGCCAGCAGCCGGACTAGGGACTTCACAGATACGCAGTATTTT.